Shown below are 14 T cell receptor beta chains from a single sample sequenced in a study of regulatory T cells in long-lasting Graves disease. The authors built TCR beta libraries using iRepertoire HTBI primers and Arm-PCR of CDR3 regions. TCRdb redid the calling of the multiplex PCR reads with MiXCR, one entry per CDR3 protein. The sample shows 300,000 to 400,000 distinct CDR3 sequences, roughly 16% of them seen only once. As for time point: newly diagnosed GD, antithyroid drugs for less than 3 months. RNA extracted from PBMCs served as the sequencing template. This material consisted of peripheral blood mononuclear cells (PBMCs), taken at new diagnosis, from a patient treated with antithyroid drugs. These receptors all come from a female donor with Graves disease.

This clonotype was observed many times. The V and J genes are TRBV7-2 and TRBJ2-7, with D possibly called TRBD1 or TRBD2 (6 bases each). Trimming removed 5 bases at V and 4 bases at J, with 12 bases between. This CDR3 comprises 13 residues. Germline CDR1 is SGHTA and CDR2 is FQGNSA. The DNA for the CDR3 is TGTGCCAGCAGCCTCCAGGGGAGGTACGAGCAGTACTTC. Amino acids: CASSLQGRYEQYF.

The gene calls are TRBV4-1 and TRBJ2-1, with 7 positions matching TRBD2. With 1 base clipped from V and 8 bases from J, the junction kept 8 bases outside the gene matches. This CDR3 has 15 residues. In germline, CDR1 is MGHRA, CDR2 YSYEKL. Here the CDR3 DNA reads TGCGCCAGCAGCCAAGCGTCGGGAGGTATTGATGAGCAGTTCTTC. Translation gives CASSQASGGIDEQFF.

Many counts were recorded for this clonotype. The gene calls are TRBV3-1 and TRBJ2-5; D possibly corresponds to TRBD1 (5 bases). CDR1 is LGHDT and CDR2 is YNNKEL in the germline V gene (reference sequence). The CDR3 has 15 amino acids. Deletions cut 2 bases from V and 4 bases from J, with 14 bases between. For the CDR3, the DNA is TGTGCCAGCAGCCAAACCTGGGGCCTCGGAGAGACCCAGTACTTC. This translates into CASSQTWGLGETQYF.

The rearrangement links TRBV3-1 to TRBJ2-3; perhaps TRBD2 as D (6 bases). CDR1 and CDR2 (germline): LGHDT, YNNKEL (reference sequence). The CDR3 totals 20 residues. V lost 0 bases and J 1 base, leaving 23 bases between the germline ends. The CDR3 spells CASSQDESQRARDGTDTQYF. The CDR3, as DNA: TGTGCCAGCAGCCAAGATGAGTCCCAGCGGGCCCGGGACGGCACAGATACGCAGTATTTT.

At least ten counts were recorded for this clonotype. V is TRBV5-1 and J is TRBJ1-4; tentative D call: TRBD1 (5 bases). CDR3 length: 15 residues. The germline gives CDR1 SGHRS, CDR2 YFSETQ. V shed 4 bases and J shed 7 bases, with 17 bases lying between them. The CDR3 loop is CASSQVEGRGEKLFF. DNA for the CDR3: TGCGCCAGCAGCCAGGTTGAGGGACGGGGTGAAAAACTGTTTTTT.

This clonotype was picked up many times. The chain uses TRBV5-4 and TRBJ2-2, with 8 bases fitting TRBD1. Trimming took 1 base from V and 3 from J; bases not matched to a gene: 14. Germline CDR1 is SGHNT and CDR2 is YYREEE (reference sequence). The CDR3 is 19 amino acids. CDR3 in amino acids: CASSLFQGAIRAYTGELFF. Written as DNA, the CDR3 is TGTGCCAGCAGCTTGTTCCAGGGGGCTATTAGGGCCTACACCGGGGAGCTGTTTTTT.

This clonotype was observed many times. The rearrangement links TRBV20-1 to TRBJ2-1, with 9 bases identical to TRBD2. V shed 5 bases and J 6 bases; nucleotides not matched to a gene: 8. Germline V lookup: CDR1 DFQATT, CDR2 SNEGSKA (reference sequence). CDR3 length: 14 amino acids. Here the CDR3 DNA reads TGCAGTGCTCTCCCGGGACTAGCTACCAATGAGCAGTTCTTC. Protein sequence: CSALPGLATNEQFF.

The chain links TRBV7-2 to TRBJ2-5; weak D call: TRBD1 (6 bases). CDR3 length: 15 amino acids. The germline gives CDR1 SGHTA, CDR2 FQGNSA. Trimming stripped 3 bases from V and 5 bases from J, with 16 bases between. The CDR3 sequence: CASSLRTAPWETQYF. CDR3 in DNA: TGTGCCAGCAGCTTGAGGACAGCTCCCTGGGAGACCCAGTACTTC.

This clonotype occurred many times. V usage is TRBV7-9 and J usage is TRBJ1-1; D unresolved. Trimming left V 0 bases short and J 3 bases short, with 8 bases between. This CDR3 spans 14 amino acids. Germline V gene lookup returns CDR1 SEHNR and CDR2 FQNEAQ (reference sequence). DNA for the CDR3: TGTGCCAGCAGCTTAGCGGACGGGTACACTGAAGCTTTCTTT. Translating gives CASSLADGYTEAFF.

Ten or more counts support this clonotype. The chain joins TRBV28 to TRBJ2-3, with 7 bases fitting TRBD2. The V gene's germline CDR1 is MDHEN and CDR2 SYDVKM. The CDR3 runs to 16 residues. The ends lost 3 bases at V and 0 bases at J; junction bases unmatched: 6. CDR3 sequence: CASSFVLAASTDTQYF. CDR3 nucleotides: TGTGCCAGCAGTTTCGTCCTAGCGGCGAGCACAGATACGCAGTATTTT.

This clonotype occurred many times. The chain employs TRBV18 and TRBJ2-3, with D possibly matching TRBD1 (6 bases). The CDR3 is 15 residues long. Trimming stripped 2 bases from V and 4 bases from J, with 13 bases between. Per germline, CDR1 KGHSH and CDR2 LQKENI. CDR3 region: CASSPSTGNADTQYF. CDR3 DNA: TGTGCCAGCTCACCAAGCACAGGGAACGCAGATACGCAGTATTTT.

This clonotype has at least ten counts. The genes are TRBV20-1 and TRBJ2-5, with 11 bases that match TRBD1. There are 14 residues in the CDR3. Germline-derived CDR1 and CDR2 are DFQATT and SNEGSKA (reference sequence). Trimming cost V 3 bases and J 4 bases; bases outside gene matches: 4. This chain's CDR3 is CSASPGTGGETQYF. The CDR3 DNA reads as TGCAGTGCTAGTCCTGGGACAGGGGGAGAGACCCAGTACTTC.

A remark on this clonotype: One base away lies a much larger clone, so this may be a sequencing read error. The chain recombines TRBV20-1 with TRBJ2-5; 8 nucleotides match TRBD2. The germline V gene has CDR1 DFQATT and CDR2 SNEGSKA (reference sequence). The CDR3 loop spans 15 amino acids. The CDR3 sequence: CGASLIAGMEETQYF. The CDR3 region has the DNA TGCGGTGCTAGCCTCATAGCGGGAATGGAGGAGACCCAGTACTTC.

This clonotype occurred many times. The chain joins TRBV20-1 to TRBJ1-1; D is possibly TRBD1 (6 bases). The CDR3 loop spans 14 amino acids. Germline V gene data show CDR1 as DFQATT and CDR2 as SNEGSKA (reference sequence). V lost 2 bases and J 2 bases, leaving 12 bases between the germline ends. CDR3 region: CSARLQGSNTEAFF. The CDR3 DNA is TGCAGTGCTAGATTACAGGGATCTAACACTGAAGCTTTCTTT.